The 28 T cell receptor beta chains given below trace back to one sample, sequenced in a study of OX40 agonist ivuxolimab in advanced cancers. Repertoires were generated with immunoSEQ multiplex PCR, while TCRdb's copy carries only in-frame clones and drops some. The top ten clones hold about 31% of a sample with 20,000 to 25,000 clones, about 80% of them seen once. Sequences were derived from CD4+ or CD8+ T cells sorted from blood, sampled in a trial of the OX40 agonist ivuxolimab. These receptors were obtained from an adult with an advanced solid tumor such as melanoma, head and neck, liver or kidney cancer.

The rearrangement uses TRBV28 and TRBJ1-2; 8 bases are shared with TRBD1. This CDR3 comprises 14 residues. After removal of 2 bases from V and 8 bases from J, the junction contained 7 bases not matched to a gene. The germline V gene encodes CDR1 MDHEN and CDR2 SYDVKM. The CDR3 DNA sequence: TGTGCCAGCAGTTTAGTGGGACAGGTTGACGGCTACACCTTC. It specifies CASSLVGQVDGYTF.

The chain carries TRBV5-1 and TRBJ2-7; no reliable D call. V shed 4 bases and J shed 2 bases, with 4 bases lying between them. There are 11 residues in the CDR3. CDR1 and CDR2 from the germline V gene are SGHRS and YFSETQ. The CDR3 DNA reads as TGCGCCAGCAGCCCCGCCTACGAGCAGTACTTC. It yields the protein CASSPAYEQYF.

This chain uses TRBV7-2 with TRBJ2-2; D gene uncertain. The germline CDR1 and CDR2 sequences are SGHTA and FQGNSA. Trimming removed 5 bases from V and 9 bases from J, with 7 bases in between. CDR3 length equals 11 residues. CDR3 nucleotides: TGTGCCAGCAGCCCCTCCCGGGAGCTGTTTTTT. Translated, it gives CASSPSRELFF.

This clone was detected only a few times. The chain is built from TRBV9 and TRBJ2-1; D is unclear. Deletions cut 3 bases from V and 9 bases from J, with 10 bases between. The V gene's germline CDR1 is SGDLS and CDR2 YYNGEE. The CDR3 length is 12 residues. The CDR3 nucleotides read TGTGCCAGCAGCGAGGGAATCGGTGAGCAGTTCTTC. Protein: CASSEGIGEQFF. The full variable domain, with the rest looked up from reference TRBV9 and TRBJ2-1, is DSGVTQTPKHLITATGQRVTLRCSPRSGDLSVYWYQQSLDQGLQFLIQYYNGEERAKGNILERFSAQQFPDLHSELNLSSLELGDSALYFCASSEGIGEQFFGPGTRLTVL.

The chain is built from TRBV29-1 and TRBJ2-5; 10 bases line up with TRBD2. V trimming: 7 bases; J trimming: 3 bases; junction bases outside the gene matches: 8. The CDR3 is 14 amino acids. CDR1 is SQVTM and CDR2 is ANQGSEA in the germline V gene. The CDR3 bases are TGCAGCGCCCATCTAGCGGGAGTTGAAGAGACCCAGTACTTC. It is translated as CSAHLAGVEETQYF.

The chain combines TRBV21-1 with TRBJ2-3; TRBD2 is taken as the D call from the table, unchecked against the DNA. TRBV21-1 is a documented pseudogene. The CDR3 extends over 18 amino acids. The CDR3 sequence is CASSGTSGTRGRTDTQYF. The CDR3 DNA follows: TGTGCCAGCAGCGGGACTTCCGGGACTAGAGGTCGTACAGATACGCAGTATTTT.

The V call is TRBV5-1, the J call TRBJ2-1; a weak D match, TRBD1 (6 bases). Germline CDR1 is SGHRS and CDR2 is YFSETQ. The CDR3 consists of 15 residues. V gave up 2 bases and J gave up 7 bases, with 16 bases separating them. The CDR3 DNA is TGCGCCAGCAGCTTTATGGGGGCAGCGACTAATGAGCAGTTCTTC. Protein sequence: CASSFMGAATNEQFF.

CDR3 loop: CASSSQGPGGGPSWGYTF. The CDR3 region has the DNA TGTGCCAGCAGCTCCCAGGGGCCGGGTGGTGGCCCCTCCTGGGGCTACACCTTC. This chain uses TRBV9 with TRBJ1-2; D might be TRBD1 (6 bases). This CDR3 contains 18 residues. V was pared by 4 bases and J by 8 bases, with 30 bases between. Germline CDR1 SGDLS, CDR2 YYNGEE.

The chain is built from TRBV6-5 and TRBJ1-1; possibly TRBD1 for D (6 bases). The CDR3 sequence is 15 residues long. V was shortened by 6 bases and J by 5 bases, with 19 bases between the two germline ends. Germline CDR1 reads MNHEY; CDR2 reads SVGAGI. CDR3 protein: CASRKHRVVGTEAFF. The CDR3 bases are TGTGCCAGCAGGAAGCACAGGGTCGTAGGAACTGAAGCTTTCTTT.

V usage is TRBV28 and J usage is TRBJ2-4; tentatively, D is TRBD1 (6 bases). CDR1 and CDR2 from the germline V gene are MDHEN and SYDVKM. V lost 5 bases and J lost 3, with 11 bases in between. CDR3 length equals 14 residues. This chain's CDR3 is CASSDRLYKNIQYF. CDR3 coding DNA: TGTGCCAGCAGTGACAGGCTTTACAAAAACATTCAGTACTTC. Complete variable domain (other parts from reference TRBV28 and TRBJ2-4): DVKVTQSSRYLVKRTGEKVFLECVQDMDHENMFWYRQDPGLGLRLIYFSYDVKMKEKGDIPEGYSVSREKKERFSLILESASTNQTSMYLCASSDRLYKNIQYFGAGTRLSVL.

The CDR3: CASTQRDYEGNEQFF. Here the CDR3 DNA reads TGTGCCAGTACCCAGCGGGATTACGAGGGGAATGAGCAGTTCTTC. This chain joins TRBV7-9 and TRBJ2-1, with 7 bases matching TRBD2. The CDR3 consists of 15 residues. Losses at the gene ends were 9 bases for V and 7 bases for J; bases not matched to a gene: 15. Germline CDR1 is SEHNR and CDR2 is FQNEAQ (reference sequence).

J is TRBJ1-1 and V is TRBV11-1; no clear D. CDR3 size: 13 residues. Deletions cut 1 base from V and 3 bases from J, with 6 bases between. CDR1 and CDR2 (germline): SGHAT, FQDESV (reference sequence). CDR3 nucleotide sequence: TGTGCCAGCAGCTTAGGGGGAGACACTGAAGCTTTCTTT. Translated, it gives CASSLGGDTEAFF.

The chain combines TRBV19 with TRBJ2-7; 11 positions agree with TRBD2. The CDR3 runs to 14 residues. V shed 3 bases, J shed 5 bases, and the junction held 3 bases outside the gene matches. The V gene's germline CDR1 is LNHDA and CDR2 SQIVND (reference sequence). The CDR3 DNA reads as TGTGCCAGTAGTATTGGACTAGCGGGTGACGAGCAGTACTTC. Its protein is CASSIGLAGDEQYF.

This chain links TRBV7-9 with TRBJ2-7, with TRBD2 as a possible D gene (5 bases). The CDR3 sequence is 14 residues long. V gave up 4 bases and J gave up 2 bases, with 12 bases separating them. From germline, CDR1 is SEHNR and CDR2 FQNEAQ (reference sequence). In DNA form, the CDR3 reads TGTGCCAGCAGCTCCCTCGCGGGTCCCTACGAGCAGTACTTC. Protein product: CASSSLAGPYEQYF.

The gene calls are TRBV19 and TRBJ2-7; TRBD1 agrees at 9 bases. The CDR3 runs 14 residues. Per the germline V gene, CDR1 is LNHDA and CDR2 is SQIVND (reference sequence). Trimming took 7 bases from V and 4 from J; bases not matched to a gene: 8. Here the CDR3 reads CASKSGTGQYEQYF. The CDR3 nucleotides are TGTGCCAGTAAATCTGGGACAGGGCAGTACGAGCAGTACTTC.

The rearrangement joins TRBV15 to TRBJ1-4, with TRBD1 as a possible D gene (6 bases). CDR1 LNHNV and CDR2 YYDKDF come from the germline V gene (reference sequence). Between the trimmed V and J ends, which lost 3 bases and 6 bases, there was a span of 14 bases. The CDR3 has 15 residues. This CDR3 is CATSSDRTVDEKLFF. DNA of the CDR3: TGTGCCACCAGCAGTGACAGGACAGTCGATGAAAAACTGTTTTTT.

The chain uses TRBV7-8 and TRBJ2-1, with D perhaps TRBD2 (6 bases). In germline, CDR1 is SGHVS, CDR2 FQNEAQ. This CDR3 comprises 15 residues. Trimming removed 1 base from V and 2 bases from J, with 9 bases in between. CDR3 amino acids: CASSLGGGTYNEQFF. Written as DNA, the CDR3 is TGTGCCAGCAGCTTAGGTGGCGGGACCTACAATGAGCAGTTCTTC.

The CDR3 sequence is CASSAGFTRDTQYF. As DNA, the CDR3 is TGTGCCAGCAGCGCGGGATTTACTCGGGATACGCAGTATTTT. This chain connects TRBV9 to TRBJ2-3; maybe TRBD2 (5 bases). The V gene's germline CDR1 is SGDLS and CDR2 YYNGEE. This CDR3 has 14 amino acids. V lost 3 bases, J lost 6 bases, and 14 bases lay in between.

The V and J genes are TRBV27 and TRBJ1-2; D remains unclear. Germline-derived CDR1 and CDR2 are MNHEY and SMNVEV (reference sequence). The CDR3 has 14 residues. The germline V and J ends were trimmed by 1 base and 4 bases, with 10 bases remaining between them. The CDR3: CASSLYGPIYGYTF. For the CDR3, the DNA is TGTGCCAGCAGTTTATATGGACCGATCTATGGCTACACCTTC.

This chain links TRBV19 with TRBJ2-3; TRBD2 agrees at 7 bases. The germline V gene has CDR1 LNHDA and CDR2 SQIVND (reference sequence). The CDR3 is 19 amino acids. The J segment lost 0 bases and the V segment lost 1 base, leaving 13 bases of the junction unmatched. The CDR3 region is CASSIGVAGRASSTDTQYF. For the CDR3, the DNA is TGTGCCAGTAGTATAGGGGTAGCGGGCCGCGCCTCCAGCACAGATACGCAGTATTTT.

The J gene is TRBJ2-5, the V gene TRBV7-8; D gene uncertain. CDR1 is SGHVS and CDR2 is FQNEAQ in the germline V gene. The V gene lost 5 bases and the J gene lost 0 bases, with 4 bases spanning the gap. The CDR3 runs to 12 residues. In nucleotides, the CDR3 is TGTGCCAGCAGCGTATACCAAGAGACCCAGTACTTC. Translation gives CASSVYQETQYF.

The chain couples TRBV27 to TRBJ2-1, with 14 bases identical to TRBD2. With V trimmed by 8 bases and J by 3 bases, 12 bases remained unmatched. The V gene's germline CDR1 is MNHEY and CDR2 SMNVEV (reference sequence). This CDR3 has 18 residues. CDR3 sequence reads: CASGTGTSGSGFYNEQFF. DNA for the CDR3: TGTGCCAGCGGCACCGGGACTAGCGGGAGTGGGTTCTACAATGAGCAGTTCTTC.

The rearrangement uses TRBV30 and TRBJ1-2, with D maybe TRBD1 (6 bases). V lost 3 bases to trimming and J lost 5 bases, with 16 bases between them. Germline assignment: CDR1 GTSNPN and CDR2 SVGIG (reference sequence). CDR3 length: 14 amino acids. The CDR3 nucleotides read TGTGCCTGGAGGGGGGCCCAAGAGGGATATGGCTACACCTTC. Translation gives CAWRGAQEGYGYTF.

This chain connects TRBV19 to TRBJ2-7; 7 nucleotides agree with TRBD2. V dropped 3 bases and J dropped 7; count of bases not matched to a gene: 6. The CDR3 has 13 amino acids. Looked up from germline, CDR1 is LNHDA and CDR2 is SQIVND (reference sequence). The chain's CDR3 is CASSIDLGGEQYF. In DNA form, the CDR3 reads TGTGCCAGTAGTATCGACCTGGGGGGGGAGCAGTACTTC.

The chain employs TRBV11-2 and TRBJ2-7; 8 bases align to TRBD1. Looked up from germline, CDR1 is SGHAT and CDR2 is FQNNGV. The V gene end was trimmed by 4 bases and the J gene end by 3 bases; junction bases not matched to a gene: 5. The CDR3 totals 14 residues. In DNA form, the CDR3 reads TGTGCCAGCAGCTCCGGGACAGGCCTCTACGAGCAGTACTTC. Amino acids: CASSSGTGLYEQYF.

This chain uses TRBV30 with TRBJ2-7, with no clear D. CDR1 and CDR2 from the germline V gene are GTSNPN and SVGIG (reference sequence). There are 12 residues in the CDR3. Trimming pared 3 bases from V and 3 bases from J, leaving 9 bases between. The CDR3 nucleotides read TGTGCCTGGAGCTATGGTAACTACGAGCAGTACTTC. This encodes CAWSYGNYEQYF.

The chain recombines TRBV2 with TRBJ2-7; TRBD1 aligns across 10 bases. The CDR3 spans 15 residues. V lost 5 bases, J lost 4 bases, and 8 bases stayed unmatched. The germline V gene has CDR1 SNHLY and CDR2 FYNNEI. The CDR3, as DNA: TGTGCCAGCAGTCACCGCCGGGACAGGGGTTACGAGCAGTACTTC. Its translation is CASSHRRDRGYEQYF.

The V and J genes are TRBV5-1 and TRBJ2-7; D is unclear. The V end was cut by 2 bases, the J end by 2 bases, with 11 bases between. Looked up from germline, CDR1 is SGHRS and CDR2 is YFSETQ. CDR3 length: 14 residues. DNA for the CDR3: TGCGCCAGCAGCTTTTTTGGACCCCCCTACGAGCAGTACTTC. Translating gives CASSFFGPPYEQYF.